This entry lists 22 T cell receptor beta chains sequenced from one sample in a study of T cell repertoires in cytomegalovirus infection. TCRdb independently ran MiXCR on the reads; one entry per CDR3 protein. The sample carries 200,000 to 300,000 distinct CDR3 sequences, about 13% recorded once. The specimen sequenced was PBMCs. The receptors derive from a human donor in good health (CMV status not recorded). Some clones in this sample may be carry-over from other donors' samples.

This clonotype came up a few times. The chain links TRBV19 to TRBJ2-7, with TRBD2 matching over 9 bases. Unmatched junction bases numbered 17, after V lost 7 bases and J lost 7 bases. The CDR3 covers 16 residues. The V gene's germline CDR1 is LNHDA and CDR2 SQIVND (reference sequence). The CDR3 sequence: CASTLRVSGSPREQYF. The CDR3 DNA reads TGTGCCAGTACCCTTCGGGTTAGCGGGAGCCCGCGGGAGCAGTACTTC.

Of note for this clonotype: It may be a read error: a sequence one base away is much more abundant. J is TRBJ1-2 and V is TRBV12-3 or TRBV12-4, with TRBD1 identical over 9 bases. The CDR3 loop spans 15 amino acids. Here the CDR3 reads CANSLGGQGRYGYTF. CDR3 sequence (DNA): TGTGCCAACAGTTTAGGGGGACAGGGACGCTATGGCTACACCTTC.

The V gene is TRBV20-1, the J gene TRBJ2-7; D not certain. The CDR3 spans 13 residues. Trimming stripped 0 bases from V and 4 bases from J, with 10 bases between. The germline V gene encodes CDR1 DFQATT and CDR2 SNEGSKA (reference sequence). CDR3 DNA: TGCAGTGCTAGAGATGAAGTTTTGTACGAGCAGTACTTC. It encodes CSARDEVLYEQYF.

This clonotype showed up just a few times. The chain links TRBV4-3 to TRBJ1-6, with D perhaps matching TRBD1 (5 bases). The CDR3 is 17 amino acids. The germline V gene has CDR1 LGHNA and CDR2 YSLEER. V lost 3 bases to trimming and J lost 4 bases, with 16 bases between them. This CDR3 is CASSQSGTAAYNSPLHF. CDR3 nucleotides: TGCGCCAGCAGCCAGTCCGGGACGGCCGCTTATAATTCACCCCTCCACTTT.

This clonotype was seen at least ten times. The chain has TRBV6-2 or TRBV6-3 and TRBJ2-1; no clear D gene. Trimming cost V 5 bases and J 3 bases, with 8 bases left between them. This CDR3 comprises 13 residues. The germline V gene has CDR1 MNHEY and CDR2 SVGEGT. The CDR3 loop is CASSELYYNEQFF. The DNA for the CDR3 is TGTGCCAGCAGTGAACTATACTACAATGAGCAGTTCTTC.

This clonotype was counted between two and nine times. J is TRBJ1-2 and V is TRBV2; 7 bases are shared with TRBD1. With 3 bases clipped from V and 2 bases from J, the junction kept 6 bases outside the gene matches. This CDR3 spans 15 amino acids. Germline assignment: CDR1 SNHLY and CDR2 FYNNEI. CDR3: CASSDVGTANYGYTF. The CDR3 region has the DNA TGTGCCAGCAGTGACGTAGGGACAGCCAACTATGGCTACACCTTC.

This clonotype was observed a few times. CDR3 amino acids: CASSEGLGELFF. The CDR3 DNA is TGTGCCAGCAGTGAAGGATTGGGGGAGCTGTTTTTT. The chain joins TRBV2 to TRBJ2-2; D gene ambiguous. The CDR3 has 12 amino acids. Trimming removed 1 base from V and 8 bases from J, with 5 bases in between. Germline CDR1 is SNHLY and CDR2 is FYNNEI.

This clonotype was seen only a few times. This rearrangement joins TRBV6-2 or TRBV6-3 to TRBJ1-6; no reliable D call. The V gene's germline CDR1 is MNHEY and CDR2 SVGEGT. Trimming shortened V by 4 bases and J by 7 bases, and 14 bases separated the two germline ends. This CDR3 comprises 15 residues. The CDR3 DNA reads TGTGCCAGCAGTTCCGCTGACCCCTCGAATTCACCCCTCCACTTT. Residues: CASSSADPSNSPLHF.

This clonotype was recorded a few times. This sequence joins TRBV29-1 and TRBJ2-3, with 7 bases aligning to TRBD2. This CDR3 has 14 amino acids. From germline, CDR1 is SQVTM and CDR2 ANQGSEA. Trimming removed 4 bases from V and 4 bases from J; junction bases left unmatched: 8. CDR3 sequence reads: CSVAGGDSSDTQYF. The CDR3 DNA is TGCAGCGTTGCGGGGGGAGACAGCTCAGATACGCAGTATTTT.

The J gene is TRBJ2-2, the V gene TRBV2; D is perhaps TRBD1 or TRBD2 (5 bases each). The CDR3 contains 15 residues. V gave up 8 bases and J gave up 2 bases, with 15 bases separating them. Germline V gives CDR1 SNHLY, CDR2 FYNNEI. In nucleotides, the CDR3 is TGTGCCAGCCGCCCGGGACCTCTTAACACCGGGGAGCTGTTTTTT. It is translated as CASRPGPLNTGELFF.

This clonotype was observed a few times. The chain links TRBV18 to TRBJ1-1, with a possible D match to TRBD1 (6 bases). This CDR3 has 15 amino acids. V was shortened by 3 bases and J by 4 bases, with 15 bases between the two germline ends. CDR1 is KGHSH and CDR2 is LQKENI in the germline V gene. In DNA form, the CDR3 reads TGTGCCAGCTCACCTATAATAGGGGGTACCACTGAAGCTTTCTTT. Amino acid sequence: CASSPIIGGTTEAFF.

Ten or more counts support this clonotype. The chain couples TRBV12-3 or TRBV12-4 to TRBJ1-5; no firm D call. Trimming shortened V by 2 bases and J by 4 bases, and 6 bases separated the two germline ends. This CDR3 contains 13 residues. The CDR3, as DNA: TGTGCCAGCAGTTTATCAGAGAATCAGCCCCAGCATTTT. Translation: CASSLSENQPQHF.

The table lists this clonotype with a few counts. The chain has TRBV15 and TRBJ2-2; D gene unclear. Per germline, CDR1 LNHNV and CDR2 YYDKDF (reference sequence). The CDR3 has 15 amino acids. V was pared by 0 bases and J by 0 bases, with 5 bases between. The CDR3 sequence: CATSRDGPNTGELFF. Here the CDR3 DNA reads TGTGCCACCAGCAGAGATGGACCGAACACCGGGGAGCTGTTTTTT. The full variable domain, in which reference TRBV15 and TRBJ2-2 provide the parts outside the CDR3, is DAMVIQNPRYQVTQFGKPVTLSCSQTLNHNVMYWYQQKSSQAPKLLFHYYDKDFNNEADTPDNFQSRRPNTSFCFLDIRSPGLGDTAMYLCATSRDGPNTGELFFGEGSRLTVL.

This clonotype was seen ten or more times. The rearrangement links TRBV7-2 to TRBJ2-1; 7 bases fit TRBD1. Germline V gene lookup returns CDR1 SGHTA and CDR2 FQGNSA. This CDR3 spans 14 amino acids. Germline trimming cut 0 bases from V and 10 bases from J; bases unmatched to any gene: 6. As DNA, the CDR3 is TGTGCCAGCAGCTTAGCGGGACAGACACAGGAGCAGTTCTTC. This encodes CASSLAGQTQEQFF.

The rearrangement joins TRBV6-2 or TRBV6-3 to TRBJ2-1; D might be TRBD1 or TRBD2, each matching 5 bases. Germline V gene lookup returns CDR1 MNHEY and CDR2 SVGEGT. Trimming removed 2 bases from V and 7 bases from J, with 12 bases in between. The CDR3 has 14 amino acids. The DNA for the CDR3 is TGTGCCAGCAGTTACATGGGGGAAGGGAATGAGCAGTTCTTC. This codes for CASSYMGEGNEQFF.

The rearrangement joins TRBV5-1 to TRBJ1-1, with 7 bases identical to TRBD1. J was trimmed by 1 base and V by 0 bases; bases with no gene match: 3. Germline loops: CDR1 SGHRS, CDR2 YFSETQ. The CDR3 extends over 15 amino acids. As DNA, the CDR3 is TGCGCCAGCAGCTTGGGGGGACAGCCGAACACTGAAGCTTTCTTT. As protein: CASSLGGQPNTEAFF.

This clonotype appeared a few times. The chain links TRBV19 to TRBJ1-2; 11 bases map to TRBD1. V gave up 7 bases and J gave up 11 bases; unmatched junction bases: 15. Germline CDR1 and CDR2: LNHDA and SQIVND (reference sequence). CDR3 length: 15 amino acids. CDR3 in DNA: TGTGCCAGTACCCTCGGAGGACAGGGGGCGCGTCGGTACACCTTC. Encoded protein: CASTLGGQGARRYTF.

This clonotype was seen many times. In nucleotides, the CDR3 is TGTGCCAGCAGCTTAGAGGGGGACAGAGGAAACACCATATATTTT. Encoded protein: CASSLEGDRGNTIYF. This rearrangement joins TRBV7-6 to TRBJ1-3, with 7 bases identical to TRBD1. Per the germline V gene, CDR1 is SGHVS and CDR2 is FNYEAQ. V trimming: 1 base; J trimming: 4 bases; junction bases outside the gene matches: 4. The CDR3 is 15 residues long. Full variable domain (rest looked up from reference TRBV7-6 and TRBJ1-3): GAGVSQSPRYKVTKRGQDVALRCDPISGHVSLYWYRQALGQGPEFLTYFNYEAQQDKSGLPNDRFSAERPEGSISTLTIQRTEQRDSAMYRCASSLEGDRGNTIYFGEGSWLTVV.

This clonotype was seen many times. This chain uses TRBV28 with TRBJ1-3, with D possibly TRBD1 on 5 matching bases. Deletions cut 3 bases from V and 4 bases from J, with 13 bases between. The CDR3 runs 15 residues. Germline CDR1 reads MDHEN; CDR2 reads SYDVKM. Written as DNA, the CDR3 is TGTGCCAGCAGTTTCGTTCGTGGGGCCGGAAACACCATATATTTT. Translation gives CASSFVRGAGNTIYF.

Many counts were recorded for this clonotype. The V call is TRBV7-2, the J call TRBJ1-6; D is uncertain. Trimming took 5 bases from V and 8 from J, leaving 19 bases between them. The CDR3 covers 16 residues. The V gene's germline CDR1 is SGHTA and CDR2 FQGNSA. The CDR3 is CASSPFGGREDSPLHF. CDR3 nucleotide sequence: TGTGCCAGCAGCCCCTTTGGAGGACGGGAGGATTCACCCCTCCACTTT. The whole variable domain, remainder taken from reference TRBV7-2 and TRBJ1-6, is GAGVSQSPSNKVTEKGKDVELRCDPISGHTALYWYRQSLGQGLEFLIYFQGNSAPDKSGLPSDRFSAERTGGSVSTLTIQRTQQEDSAVYLCASSPFGGREDSPLHFGNGTRLTVT.

The rearrangement links TRBV5-4 to TRBJ2-7; 11 nucleotides match TRBD2. Germline CDR1 reads SGHNT; CDR2 reads YYREEE (reference sequence). The CDR3 spans 15 residues. The J segment lost 3 bases and the V segment lost 4 bases, leaving 6 bases of the junction unmatched. In DNA, the CDR3 is TGTGCCAGCAGCGCAATAGCGGGAGGGAACTACGAGCAGTACTTC. It specifies CASSAIAGGNYEQYF.

This clonotype has more than one count but fewer than ten. The chain links TRBV27 to TRBJ2-2, with TRBD2 matching over 10 bases. The V segment lost 3 bases and the J segment 7 bases; nucleotides outside the gene matches: 11. The germline CDR1 and CDR2 sequences are MNHEY and SMNVEV (reference sequence). This CDR3 spans 17 amino acids. In nucleotides, the CDR3 is TGTGCCAGCAGTTTGGTGGAGACTAGCGGGCCCATCGGGGAGCTGTTTTTT. It specifies CASSLVETSGPIGELFF.